This entry lists 20 T cell receptor beta chains sequenced from one sample in a study of blood T cell repertoires in COVID-19. Sequencing was performed with immunoSEQ multiplex PCR; in TCRdb, only in-frame clones are kept and a portion is missing. The table records roughly 190,000 clones, 85% to 90% of them present only once. Sequences were obtained from PBMCs or T cells enriched from blood (not recorded which). All receptors come from a woman aged 40 to 50 in a cohort exposed to, infected with or recovered from COVID-19 (not recorded which).

This clone was seen more than once but under ten times. This chain uses TRBV13 with TRBJ1-3; 11 bases match TRBD1. CDR3 length: 16 residues. Germline CDR1 and CDR2: PRHDT and FYEKMQ (reference sequence). The V segment lost 5 bases and the J segment 3 bases; nucleotides outside the gene matches: 6. This CDR3 reads CASSARTGGFGNTIYF. CDR3 in DNA: TGTGCCAGCAGCGCTAGGACAGGGGGCTTTGGAAACACCATATATTTT.

V usage is TRBV7-2 and J usage is TRBJ2-5, with TRBD2 matching over 13 bases. Germline CDR1 reads SGHTA; CDR2 reads FQGNSA. The length of the CDR3 is 13 residues. V lost 5 bases and J lost 14; bases outside the gene matches: 8. DNA of the CDR3: TGTGCCAGCAGCAGACAGGGACTAGCGGGACTCTACTTC. Residues: CASSRQGLAGLYF.

V is TRBV5-1 and J is TRBJ1-4; 10 bases are a match to TRBD1. V was clipped by 0 bases and J by 8 bases; unmatched bases: 4. Germline CDR1 is SGHRS and CDR2 is YFSETQ. The CDR3 has 15 amino acids. The CDR3 coding sequence is TGCGCCAGCAGCTTGGGACAGGGGGCGAGGGAAAAACTGTTTTTT. As protein: CASSLGQGAREKLFF.

This rearrangement joins TRBV27 to TRBJ2-7, with 7 bases that match TRBD1. Germline V lookup: CDR1 MNHEY, CDR2 SMNVEV (reference sequence). With V trimmed by 2 bases and J by 5 bases, 9 bases remained unmatched. The CDR3 is 15 residues long. CDR3 protein: CASSLVGGATHEQYF. CDR3 in DNA: TGTGCCAGCAGTTTAGTAGGGGGCGCCACCCACGAGCAGTACTTC.

V gene TRBV2 combines with J gene TRBJ2-1; 8 positions match TRBD2. The V and J ends lost 6 bases and 8 bases, in that order; junction bases with no gene match: 9. Germline assignment: CDR1 SNHLY and CDR2 FYNNEI. The CDR3 extends over 14 amino acids. Here the CDR3 DNA reads TGTGCCAGCAGAGATGGAGCGGGAGTCCATGAGCAGTTCTTC. Translating it yields CASRDGAGVHEQFF.

The chain combines TRBV12-3 or TRBV12-4 with TRBJ2-7, with D perhaps TRBD2 (5 bases). Trimming removed 6 bases from V and 4 bases from J, with 10 bases in between. The CDR3 spans 12 residues. The CDR3 DNA is TGTGCCAGCAGCCGGGAAGCTTACGAGCAGTACTTC. This translates into CASSREAYEQYF.

The chain couples TRBV7-9 to TRBJ1-4, with 9 bases fitting TRBD1. This CDR3 spans 19 amino acids. The germline CDR1 and CDR2 sequences are SEHNR and FQNEAQ (reference sequence). The trim removed 5 bases at V and 0 bases at J, leaving 13 bases unmatched. The CDR3 region is CASSPLGTGIIPTNEKLFF. The CDR3 DNA is TGTGCCAGCAGCCCACTTGGGACAGGGATAATTCCAACTAATGAAAAACTGTTTTTT.

This chain links TRBV29-1 with TRBJ1-1, with 7 nucleotides matching TRBD1. This CDR3 has 12 residues. In germline, CDR1 is SQVTM, CDR2 ANQGSEA. J gave up 6 bases and V 7 bases, and 8 bases lay outside the gene matches. CDR3 protein: CSGETGAAEAFF. The CDR3 DNA is TGCAGCGGGGAAACAGGGGCGGCTGAAGCTTTCTTT.

The chain carries TRBV3-1 (or the pseudogene TRBV3-2) and TRBJ1-4, with a weak D call TRBD1 (5 bases). The CDR3 sequence is 12 residues long. CDR1 is LGHDT, CDR2 YNNKEL, per germline (reference sequence). The V end was cut by 8 bases, the J end by 8 bases, with 12 bases between. For the CDR3, the DNA is TGTGCCAGCGGGGGGGATTGGGAAAAACTGTTTTTT. Its protein product is CASGGDWEKLFF.

The DNA of the CDR3 is TGCGCCAGCAGCCAAGAAACAGGGTCCGACACCGGGGAGCTGTTTTTT. It is translated as CASSQETGSDTGELFF. The chain carries TRBV4-1 and TRBJ2-2, with a tentative D call TRBD1 (6 bases). The CDR3 sequence is 16 residues long. With 0 bases removed from V and 3 bases from J, the gap between germline ends came to 11 bases. CDR1 MGHRA and CDR2 YSYEKL come from the germline V gene.

The V gene is TRBV12-5, the J gene TRBJ2-3, with unresolved D. V lost 2 bases, J lost 6 bases, and 6 bases lay in between. The CDR3 has 12 residues. Germline lookup yields CDR1 LGHNT and CDR2 FRNRAP. This chain's CDR3 is CASGLTRDTQYF. CDR3 DNA sequence: TGTGCTAGTGGTTTGACGCGTGATACGCAGTATTTT.

This rearrangement joins TRBV28 to TRBJ1-4, with D possibly being TRBD1 (5 bases). Trimming shortened V by 5 bases and J by 7 bases, and 20 bases separated the two germline ends. This CDR3 contains 16 residues. Germline values: CDR1 MDHEN, CDR2 SYDVKM. CDR3 residues: CASSTTFQGMGEKLFF. CDR3 in DNA: TGTGCCAGCAGTACAACGTTTCAGGGTATGGGTGAAAAACTGTTTTTT.

This clone was detected once. V gene TRBV24-1 combines with J gene TRBJ1-5, with TRBD1 matching 7 bases. The CDR3 has 14 amino acids. Germline lookup yields CDR1 KGHDR and CDR2 SFDVKD. Trimming cost V 10 bases and J 3 bases; bases outside gene matches: 8. The CDR3 protein is CATARQGNNQPQHF. Here the CDR3 DNA reads TGTGCCACAGCTCGACAGGGAAACAATCAGCCCCAGCATTTT.

A few counts support this clone. The rearrangement joins TRBV5-8 to TRBJ2-2; possibly TRBD1 for D (5 bases). The V end was cut by 0 bases, the J end by 7 bases, with 10 bases between. There are 14 residues in the CDR3. Germline V lookup: CDR1 SGHTS, CDR2 YDEGEE. CDR3 loop: CASSLGGLGGELFF. The CDR3, as DNA: TGTGCCAGCAGCTTGGGGGGCCTTGGCGGGGAGCTGTTTTTT.

The J gene is TRBJ1-1, the V gene TRBV4-1, with D tentatively TRBD1 (5 bases). Trimming cost V 2 bases and J 8 bases, with 12 bases left between them. Germline V lookup: CDR1 MGHRA, CDR2 YSYEKL. There are 13 residues in the CDR3. CDR3 in amino acids: CASSQSMGREAFF. The CDR3, as DNA: TGCGCCAGCAGCCAAAGTATGGGGCGAGAAGCTTTCTTT.

This clone has more than one count but fewer than ten. The chain combines TRBV3-1 (or the pseudogene TRBV3-2) with TRBJ1-2; 8 positions agree with TRBD1. The CDR3 spans 18 residues. The trim removed 5 bases at V and 2 bases at J, leaving 16 bases unmatched. Germline V gene sequence: CDR1 LGHDT, CDR2 YNNKEL (reference sequence). The chain's CDR3 is CASSFYRDRPEGNYGYTF. In nucleotides, the CDR3 is TGTGCCAGCAGCTTCTACCGGGACAGGCCTGAGGGGAACTATGGCTACACCTTC.

V and J are TRBV14 and TRBJ2-5; perhaps TRBD1 as D (5 bases). The germline gives CDR1 SGHDN, CDR2 FVKESK. V shed 0 bases and J shed 5 bases, with 16 bases lying between them. The CDR3 covers 16 residues. The CDR3 region is CASSQDAAGYFETQYF. CDR3 sequence (DNA): TGTGCCAGCAGCCAAGATGCGGCAGGGTACTTCGAGACCCAGTACTTC.

J is TRBJ1-2 and V is TRBV7-9, with D unresolved. The V end lost 3 bases, the J end lost 4 bases, and 12 bases lay between the germline ends. CDR1 SEHNR and CDR2 FQNEAQ come from the germline V gene (reference sequence). This CDR3 has 14 amino acids. The CDR3: CASSLVPLSYGYTF. CDR3 coding DNA: TGTGCCAGCAGCTTGGTACCCTTGAGCTATGGCTACACCTTC.

The chain couples TRBV5-1 to TRBJ1-1; D gene ambiguous. Germline CDR1 and CDR2: SGHRS and YFSETQ. The CDR3 spans 15 residues. V was cut by 0 bases and J by 4 bases, with 13 bases left in between. Here the CDR3 DNA reads TGCGCCAGCAGCTTGGGGTACGGGATAGGCACTGAAGCTTTCTTT. It codes for CASSLGYGIGTEAFF.

This chain uses TRBV7-2 with TRBJ1-5; D is ambiguous. Germline values: CDR1 SGHTA, CDR2 FQGNSA. The CDR3 has 14 amino acids. The V end lost 4 bases, the J end lost 2 bases, and 9 bases lay between the germline ends. The CDR3: CASSSVLGNQPQHF. The CDR3 DNA reads TGTGCCAGCAGCTCGGTGTTGGGCAATCAGCCCCAGCATTTT.